Listed below are T cell receptor beta chains from one sample, sequenced in a study of T cell repertoires in cytomegalovirus infection. TCRdb re-derived calls from the reads in MiXCR, one entry per CDR3 protein. The profile shows approximately 290,000 distinct CDR3 sequences, under 30% of them singletons. The sequencing input was PBMCs. These receptors were collected from a human donor in good health (CMV status not recorded). Some clones in this sample may be carry-over from other donors' samples. Each CDR3 is given without its conserved first and last residue. Size values are once, few and many counts, or a class for expanded clones, and some rows have none.

CDR3aa | abundance | j_gene | v_gene
ASSRRGSGDNEQF | once | TRBJ2-1 | TRBV3-1
SARAEQLRTYNEQF | few | TRBJ2-1 | TRBV20-1
ASSSPPGSTEAF | many | TRBJ1-1 | TRBV28
ASNEGAGNTIY | many | TRBJ1-3 | TRBV7-9
ASSFGQGRHTQY | few | TRBJ2-3 | TRBV11-2
ASRNDGNQPQH | - | TRBJ1-5 | TRBV6-1
ASSDRDRPYEQY | - | TRBJ2-7 | TRBV28
AWSVAGRSF | few | TRBJ2-1 | TRBV30
ASSPARGLWTEAF | - | TRBJ1-1 | TRBV28
ASSYGDRPSYNEQF | few | TRBJ2-1 | TRBV5-1
ASSPTMDEQY | few | TRBJ2-7 | TRBV7-2
ASSHRGPGTSIPNEQF | - | TRBJ2-1 | TRBV7-9
ASSVLAGRGADTQY | many | TRBJ2-3 | TRBV7-8
SVKDTLGGKNIQY | - | TRBJ2-4 | TRBV29-1
ASSPWAAGTDTQY | few | TRBJ2-3 | TRBV7-2
ASSSGQGRSATNEKLF | many | TRBJ1-4 | TRBV7-2
ASRPTSGGLGDTQY | - | TRBJ2-3 | TRBV7-6
ASSFVGTGDGGNQPQH | - | TRBJ1-5 | TRBV12-3/TRBV12-4
ASSWGGQLTTNEKLF | few | TRBJ1-4 | TRBV28
ATRGGGSQETQY | once | TRBJ2-5 | TRBV28
ASRREGGLDEQF | few | TRBJ2-1 | TRBV6-6
SARERRQGYEQY | few | TRBJ2-7 | TRBV20-1
ASSLDRASINSPLH | - | TRBJ1-6 | TRBV19
ASSQTGTNTEAF | - | TRBJ1-1 | TRBV18
SARQGPSDIQY | - | TRBJ2-4 | TRBV20-1
ASSDPVYEQY | few | TRBJ2-7 | TRBV6-2/TRBV6-3
ASSLSAEETQY | many | TRBJ2-5 | TRBV7-2
ASSLQWVGYT | many | TRBJ1-2 | TRBV11-2
ASSDRDRADEQY | few | TRBJ2-7 | TRBV27
ASSTGVNQPQH | many | TRBJ1-5 | TRBV12-3/TRBV12-4
ASSPIRPTGELF | few | TRBJ2-2 | TRBV7-2
ASSPRPWTGGDGTQY | few | TRBJ2-5 | TRBV19
ASNSGLAGGTQF | - | TRBJ2-1 | TRBV5-6
ASSFVSGGRTDTQY | many | TRBJ2-3 | TRBV7-2
ASSPNRDRSSYEQY | - | TRBJ2-7 | TRBV7-2
SAPDNSGTSPSYNEQF | few | TRBJ2-1 | TRBV20-1
GSGQGANVLT | few | TRBJ2-6 | TRBV7-2
SARAWEFAYNEQF | once | TRBJ2-1 | TRBV20-1
AISESRYNEQF | - | TRBJ2-1 | TRBV10-3
ASRSPLGGGFTGNQPQH | few | TRBJ1-5 | TRBV28
ASSYHGTGVYEQY | - | TRBJ2-7 | TRBV6-2/TRBV6-3
ASSLVGDSYQPQH | many | TRBJ1-5 | TRBV7-2
ASLGILRHLSNEQF | many | TRBJ2-1 | TRBV7-9
ASSEFGTLGGNEQF | - | TRBJ2-1 | TRBV25-1
ASSLDSGSPNSPLH | many | TRBJ1-6 | TRBV7-2
ASSSRSDSAASYT | - | TRBJ1-2 | TRBV7-2
ASSERGYSPLH | many | TRBJ1-6 | TRBV2
SVGDVGSNQPQH | - | TRBJ1-5 | TRBV29-1
SVESPGPRLSYNEQF | few | TRBJ2-1 | TRBV29-1
ASSFESGGRDEQF | - | TRBJ2-1 | TRBV12-3/TRBV12-4
ASSLTISYNEQF | few | TRBJ2-1 | TRBV11-2
ASRPRPGDTEAF | - | TRBJ1-1 | TRBV9
ASRGNQPQH | many | TRBJ1-5 | TRBV28
ASSADTIYEQY | - | TRBJ2-7 | TRBV11-2
ASTLTPNYEQY | few | TRBJ2-7 | TRBV7-9
ASHDWDSIRQYGYT | many | TRBJ1-2 | TRBV28
ASSLYPLGTDTQY | - | TRBJ2-3 | TRBV27
ASWGTAAQDTEAF | many | TRBJ1-1 | TRBV30
ASSPGTGGSYEQY | few | TRBJ2-7 | TRBV5-4
ASSYMAGEGYEQY | - | TRBJ2-7 | TRBV6-5